The 3 T cell receptor beta chains below all came from one sample that was sequenced in a study of beta chain features in type 1 diabetes. What was sequenced were expressed TCRB transcripts, since all of the isolated RNA had been reverse transcribed. TCRdb's copy holds only in-frame clones and misses some; the assay was immunoSEQ multiplex PCR. The table lists about 130,000 clones, about 10% of them singletons. Sequenced: central memory CD4+ T cells from blood. The source is a man younger than 35 in good health.

This clone was seen only a few times. The chain recombines TRBV29-1 with TRBJ2-3; 7 nucleotides line up with TRBD1. Germline CDR1 reads SQVTM; CDR2 reads ANQGSEA. With V trimmed by 2 bases and J by 4 bases, 9 bases remained unmatched. CDR3 size: 15 residues. CDR3 bases: TGCAGCGTTGAAAGAACTGAACAGGGGCCAGATACGCAGTATTTT. Translation: CSVERTEQGPDTQYF.

This clone was counted ten times or more. The chain couples TRBV2 to TRBJ2-6, with D maybe TRBD1 (6 bases). Germline-derived CDR1 and CDR2 are SNHLY and FYNNEI. With 6 bases removed from V and 1 base from J, the gap between germline ends came to 10 bases. This CDR3 has 15 amino acids. CDR3 DNA: TGTGCCAGCAGCCTTACAGGGTCTGGGGCCAACGTCCTGACTTTC. It translates to CASSLTGSGANVLTF.

CDR3 in DNA: TGTGCCAGCAGTGAGGGGGGAGCCAAAAACATTCAGTACTTC. The encoded protein is CASSEGGAKNIQYF. The V and J genes are TRBV2 and TRBJ2-4, with a possible D match to TRBD2 (6 bases). The CDR3 extends over 14 amino acids. The V and J ends lost 3 bases and 0 bases respectively, with 6 bases between them. Germline CDR1 SNHLY, CDR2 FYNNEI.